These T cell receptor beta chains were read from a single sample in a study of cytomegalovirus exposure and HLA in healthy donors. The repertoire was sequenced with immunoSEQ multiplex PCR; TCRdb's copy has only in-frame clones and lacks some. In the table there are 200,000 to 300,000 clones, 87% of which are singletons. The material sequenced was PBMCs. These receptor sequences come from a man younger than 35 in good health and CMV-seronegative. CDR3s include the opening cysteine and the closing phenylalanine or tryptophan. D genes are given only for firm matches. Size is stated for part of the rows, as once, few or many counts, or as a class when the clone is expanded.

V,size,J,D,DNA,CDR3
TRBV4-3,-,TRBJ2-3,-,TGCGCCAGCAGCCAAGGACAGTCAACCGGGCCAGATACGCAGTATTTT,CASSQGQSTGPDTQYF
TRBV6-1,-,TRBJ2-7,-,TGTGCCAGCAGCCCCGGGGTCCTACCCTACGAGCAGTACTTC,CASSPGVLPYEQYF
TRBV5-4,-,TRBJ2-3,-,TGTGCCAGCAGGCGCACCACAGATACGCAGTATTTT,CASRRTTDTQYF
TRBV5-4,-,TRBJ1-2,-,TGTGCCAGCAGCGTGAAAGATTACCCGCCGTTTCGAGGGGAGGACTACACCTTC,CASSVKDYPPFRGEDYTF
TRBV29-1,once,TRBJ1-3,TRBD1,TGCAGCGTGGCCTTGGGACAGGGCTCTGGAAACACCATATATTTT,CSVALGQGSGNTIYF
TRBV6-5,-,TRBJ2-7,TRBD1,TGTGCCAGCAGTAAGACAGGGCCCTCCTACGAGCAGTACTTC,CASSKTGPSYEQYF
TRBV6-1,-,TRBJ2-4,-,TGTGCCAGCAGGCTGCGGGGGCTCGCGGATAACATTCAGTACTTC,CASRLRGLADNIQYF
TRBV5-1,-,TRBJ2-3,TRBD1,TGCGCCAGCAGGGACAGGGTGATGGGCACAGATACGCAGTATTTT,CASRDRVMGTDTQYF
TRBV18,once,TRBJ1-1,-,TGTGCCAGCTCAGACAGGTTAGAAGCTTTCTTT,CASSDRLEAFF
TRBV6-6,-,TRBJ1-2,TRBD1,TGTGCCAGCGGTAAGGGGACGACAGGGAATGGCTACACCTTC,CASGKGTTGNGYTF
TRBV9,-,TRBJ2-2,-,TGTGCCAGCAGCGTAGAATTGGCAGGGTGGATCTCAGGGGAGCTGTTTTTT,CASSVELAGWISGELFF
TRBV19,-,TRBJ1-5,-,TGTGCCAGTAGTATAGATTGGAGGGGCCAGCCCCAGCATTTT,CASSIDWRGQPQHF
TRBV25-1,-,TRBJ1-6,TRBD1,TGTGCCAGCAACAGGGGGCCTGATTCACCCCTCCACTTT,CASNRGPDSPLHF
TRBV6-5,-,TRBJ2-3,TRBD2,TGTGCCAGCAGTCGACTAGCGGGCTTCACAGATACGCAGTATTTT,CASSRLAGFTDTQYF
TRBV4-1,-,TRBJ1-5,TRBD1,TGCGCCAGCAGCCAAGCCGGACAGGGGCAGCCCCAGCATTTT,CASSQAGQGQPQHF
TRBV28,-,TRBJ1-2,-,TGTGCCAGCAGTTCGTCCGGGGGGCAAGGCTACACCTTC,CASSSSGGQGYTF
TRBV7-2,-,TRBJ2-2,-,TGTGCCAGCAGCTTAGCTTTGAGCACCGGGGAGCTGTTTTTT,CASSLALSTGELFF
TRBV9,-,TRBJ2-3,-,TGTGCCAGCAGCGTTCCGCAGACAGGTACTAGCACAGATACGCAGTATTTT,CASSVPQTGTSTDTQYF
TRBV7-2,-,TRBJ2-3,TRBD2,TGTGCCAGCAGCCTACGACTAGCGGGAGGGACAGATACGCAGTATTTT,CASSLRLAGGTDTQYF
TRBV6-5,-,TRBJ2-5,TRBD2,TGTGCCAGCAGCTTCGCGGGGGGGCAAGAGACCCAGTACTTC,CASSFAGGQETQYF
TRBV7-2,-,TRBJ1-1,-,TGTGCCAGCAGCGACTGGGGGGTGGGGACTGAAGCTTTCTTT,CASSDWGVGTEAFF
TRBV4-1,-,TRBJ2-1,-,TGCGCCAGCAGCCAAAGGTGGCCCTTGGAGTCTGAGCAGTTCTTC,CASSQRWPLESEQFF
TRBV28,few,TRBJ1-1,-,TGTGCCAGCAGTATCATGAACACTGAAGCTTTCTTT,CASSIMNTEAFF
TRBV29-1,-,TRBJ2-7,TRBD2,TGCAGCGTGTTAGCGGGCCAATCCTACGAGCAGTACTTC,CSVLAGQSYEQYF
TRBV7-6,-,TRBJ2-7,TRBD1,TGTGCCAGCAGCAAATCGGGACAGGCGTTCGAGCAGTACTTC,CASSKSGQAFEQYF
TRBV7-7,-,TRBJ2-5,TRBD1,TGTGCTAGCAGCTTACAGGGGGCCCGGGAGACCCAGTACTTC,CASSLQGARETQYF
TRBV6-1,few,TRBJ1-5,-,TGTGCCAGCAGTGAAGGTCTGCCCGGGAACCAGCCCCAGCATTTT,CASSEGLPGNQPQHF
TRBV2,-,TRBJ1-1,-,TGTGCCAGCGGAAGATACGGACAGACTGAAGCTTTCTTT,CASGRYGQTEAFF
TRBV18,-,TRBJ2-7,-,TGTGCCAGCTCAATCGGACAGACACACGAGCAGTACTTC,CASSIGQTHEQYF
TRBV6-5,-,TRBJ1-2,-,TGTGCCAGCAGAGAATCAGGACAATATGGCTACACCTTC,CASRESGQYGYTF
TRBV19,-,TRBJ1-2,TRBD1,TGTGCCAGTAACCCCCGGACAGGGGATGGCTACACCTTC,CASNPRTGDGYTF
TRBV27,-,TRBJ2-7,TRBD2,TGTGCCAGCGGCCGCGGGGGGGGAACCTACGAGCAGTACTTC,CASGRGGGTYEQYF
TRBV7-8,-,TRBJ2-7,TRBD1,TGTGCCAGCACCCTAAGGGGGACAGGTTCCTACGAGCAGTACTTC,CASTLRGTGSYEQYF
TRBV6-5,-,TRBJ2-7,TRBD1,TGTGCCAGCAGCTCAGACAGGGCCCGCGGCGAGCAGTACTTC,CASSSDRARGEQYF
TRBV11-3,-,TRBJ2-1,TRBD2,TGTGCCAGCAGCGCCACCCTAGCGGGGGCCTACAATGAGCAGTTCTTC,CASSATLAGAYNEQFF
TRBV15,-,TRBJ1-1,TRBD1,TGTGCCACCAGCAGAAGCCCCGGACAGGGGAAAACTGAAGCTTTCTTT,CATSRSPGQGKTEAFF
TRBV5-1,few,TRBJ2-7,-,TGCGCCAGCAGAAGGGGGTCCGACGAGCAGTACTTC,CASRRGSDEQYF
TRBV2,-,TRBJ2-7,-,TGTGCCAGCAGCATGGGGCGGGGCTACGAGCAGTACTTC,CASSMGRGYEQYF
TRBV4-1,-,TRBJ2-5,TRBD2,TGCGCCAGCAGCAGCCGGACTAGCGGGGGAGAGACCCAGTACTTC,CASSSRTSGGETQYF
TRBV27,-,TRBJ2-3,-,TGTGCCAGCAGTTTCGTGGGAGTGCATACGCAGTATTTT,CASSFVGVHTQYF
TRBV11-2,-,TRBJ2-7,TRBD2,TGTGCCAGCAGCTCCCCCGGCGGTAGCGGGAGCTACGAGCAGTACTTC,CASSSPGGSGSYEQYF
TRBV28,few,TRBJ1-1,-,TGTGCCAGCAGCGGACAGCTGAACACTGAAGCTTTCTTT,CASSGQLNTEAFF
TRBV2,-,TRBJ1-2,-,TGTGCCAGTACGCAGGGAGGAGGCTACACCTTC,CASTQGGGYTF
TRBV10-2,-,TRBJ2-5,TRBD2,TGCGCCAGCGCACGGGGACTAGCGGGGGAAGAGACCCAGTACTTC,CASARGLAGEETQYF
TRBV11-3,-,TRBJ1-5,-,TGTGCCAGCAGCTTTACGTCTTGGAGGGAAAGGATTCAGCCCCAGCATTTT,CASSFTSWRERIQPQHF
TRBV5-5,once,TRBJ2-6,TRBD1,TGTGCCAGCAGCTTCCAGGGGGCTGGGGCCAACGTCCTGACTTTC,CASSFQGAGANVLTF
TRBV6-5,-,TRBJ1-2,TRBD1,TGTGCCAGCAGGTCCCGGGACAGGGGTAACTATGGCTACACCTTC,CASRSRDRGNYGYTF
TRBV18,-,TRBJ1-1,-,TGTGCCAGCTCACTAAGGACAGCCAACACTGAAGCTTTCTTT,CASSLRTANTEAFF
TRBV9,-,TRBJ2-3,-,TGTGCCAGCAGCGTATCGCGGGTTTCTAGCACAGATACGCAGTATTTT,CASSVSRVSSTDTQYF
TRBV7-3,-,TRBJ2-3,-,TGTGCCAGCAGTTTGACCCCGGACTCCGGAGATACGCAGTATTTT,CASSLTPDSGDTQYF
TRBV10-3,-,TRBJ1-1,-,TGTGCCACTAACCCGGGGATGAACACTGAAGCTTTCTTT,CATNPGMNTEAFF
TRBV30,-,TRBJ2-7,TRBD2,TGTGCCTGGACTAAAGGGACTAGCGCCTACGAGCAGTACTTC,CAWTKGTSAYEQYF
TRBV5-4,-,TRBJ2-1,TRBD1,TGTGCCAGCAGTCAGAGACAGGGGGGGTACAATGAGCAGTTCTTC,CASSQRQGGYNEQFF
TRBV6-1,-,TRBJ1-2,-,TGTGCCAGCAGTGCTACAGCCGAAGACTATGGCTACACCTTC,CASSATAEDYGYTF
TRBV27,-,TRBJ1-5,-,TGTGCCAGCAGGGGACACAACGATCAGCCCCAGCATTTT,CASRGHNDQPQHF
TRBV27,-,TRBJ1-5,-,TGTGCCAGCAGTTTAGGACGGGGAAATCAGCCCCAGCATTTT,CASSLGRGNQPQHF
TRBV10-1,few,TRBJ1-2,-,TGCGCCAGCCTTTCGGTGAATGGCTACACCTTC,CASLSVNGYTF